This T cell receptor beta chain came from a study of identical twins. Study observations and caveats: Invariant MAIT and iNKT cells may have partly biased zero-insertion analyses.

Remarks on this clonotype: Its antigen is still unknown.

The germline V gene encodes CDR1 ENHRY and CDR2 SYGVKD. V shed 0 bases, J shed 4 bases, and the junction held 2 bases outside the gene matches. The CDR3 is 17 residues long. MiXCR, applied by TCRdb to the 5' RACE reads, yields one record per CDR3 protein. The sample yields some 200,000 distinct CDR3 sequences, around 6.8% seen once. This same sample was also taken into another study, of yellow fever vaccine responses in identical twins.

The origin of this receptor is a woman younger than 30 in good health. The V and J genes are TRBV10-3 and TRBJ2-6; TRBD1 matches at 11 bases. Sequencing input: memory (CD45RO+) T cells sorted from blood. The DNA for the CDR3 is TGTGCCATCAGTGAGTCGGACAGGGGGCCGGGGGCCAACGTCCTGACTTTC. Protein sequence: CAISESDRGPGANVLTF.